The clone carrying this T cell receptor (beta chain) was counted ten times or more. Its antigen is undetermined. TCRdb independently ran MiXCR on the 5' RACE reads; one entry per CDR3 protein. The data hold fewer than 250,000 distinct CDR3 sequences, with around 8% observed a single time. Everyone who donated was a healthy Caucasian. This sample was included in a study of identical twins. Study-level results: Conclusions leaned on cross-sectional statistical analysis and did not track the same donors over time. Because invariant MAIT and iNKT cells could be present, zero-insertion analyses could be partly confounded. Out-of-frame alpha sequences shared by twins were enriched for low generation probability.

Germline values: CDR1 SGHRS, CDR2 YFSETQ. CDR3 length equals 11 residues. Trimming pared 7 bases from V and 7 bases from J, leaving 11 bases between. This sample also appeared in a second study, on yellow fever vaccine responses in identical twins.

Sequencing used memory (CD45RO+) T cells sorted from blood. The chain carries TRBV5-1 and TRBJ2-5; unclear D gene. The TCR originated in a woman younger than 35 in good health. The CDR3 DNA follows: TGCGCCAGCGGGATAACCGCGACCCAGTACTTC. It encodes CASGITATQYF.